A single sample gave rise to the 14 T cell receptor beta chains below, sequenced in a study of blood T cells in healthy people across ages. Next came a second PCR, run for about 7 to 12 cycles, which used a sample-barcoded 5' primer along with a J-beta primer mix. TCRdb reanalysed the 5' RACE reads using MiXCR and keeps one entry per CDR3 protein. The sample holds roughly 1,700,000 distinct CDR3 sequences, 28% seen once. Sequencing used blood. Every receptor here comes from a woman aged 25 to 39 in good health.

This clonotype was seen ten or more times. The chain is built from TRBV29-1 and TRBJ2-5, with TRBD1 matching over 12 bases. V lost 7 bases and J lost 4; bases outside the gene matches: 4. The CDR3 covers 13 residues. The germline V gene encodes CDR1 SQVTM and CDR2 ANQGSEA. The CDR3 sequence is CSAGQGAGETQYF. The DNA of the CDR3 is TGCAGCGCGGGACAGGGGGCCGGAGAGACCCAGTACTTC.

This clonotype has more than one count but fewer than ten. The J gene is TRBJ2-1, the V gene TRBV5-1, with 8 bases lining up with TRBD2. The CDR3 totals 16 residues. V lost 4 bases, J lost 9 bases, and 15 bases stayed unmatched. Germline CDR1 reads SGHRS; CDR2 reads YFSETQ. CDR3 loop: CASSPYTSGHAGEQFF. CDR3 in DNA: TGCGCCAGCAGCCCCTATACTAGCGGCCATGCCGGTGAGCAGTTCTTC.

The V gene is TRBV5-1, the J gene TRBJ1-4; the D is unclear. The CDR3 runs 14 residues. Trimming stripped 2 bases from V and 7 bases from J, with 12 bases between. The germline V gene has CDR1 SGHRS and CDR2 YFSETQ. CDR3 region: CASSLLEAREKLFF. The CDR3 DNA is TGCGCCAGCAGCTTATTGGAGGCACGTGAAAAACTGTTTTTT.

This clonotype was counted between two and nine times. The chain has TRBV30 and TRBJ2-7, with D maybe TRBD1 (5 bases). CDR3 length: 13 residues. V lost 2 bases to trimming and J lost 2 bases, with 10 bases between them. In germline, CDR1 is GTSNPN, CDR2 SVGIG (reference sequence). Written as DNA, the CDR3 is TGTGCCTGGAGTTCGACAGCTGCCTACGAGCAGTACTTC. Its translation: CAWSSTAAYEQYF. Filled out from reference TRBV30 and TRBJ2-7, the complete variable domain reads SQTIHQWPATLVQPVGSPLSLECTVEGTSNPNLYWYRQAAGRGLQLLFYSVGIGQISSEVPQNLSASRPQDRQFILSSKKLLLSDSGFYLCAWSSTAAYEQYFGPGTRLTVT.

The sample holds a few counts of this clonotype. The gene calls are TRBV2 and TRBJ2-5; 7 bases agree with TRBD1. The CDR3 runs to 16 residues. The V gene's germline CDR1 is SNHLY and CDR2 FYNNEI. V was pared by 5 bases and J by 0 bases, with 9 bases of the junction left unmatched. The CDR3 coding sequence is TGTGCCAGCAGTTCGACCGGGACAGCGTACCAAGAGACCCAGTACTTC. Translated, it gives CASSSTGTAYQETQYF.

The sample holds a few counts of this clonotype. V is TRBV7-2 and J is TRBJ2-7; 11 nucleotides agree with TRBD2. This CDR3 has 17 residues. After removal of 3 bases from V and 1 base from J, the junction contained 8 bases not matched to a gene. CDR1 and CDR2 (germline): SGHTA, FQGNSA. The CDR3 DNA reads as TGTGCCAGCAGCTTGGGACTAGCGGCCCTGGGGTCCTACGAGCAGTACTTC. Its translation: CASSLGLAALGSYEQYF.

A remark on this clonotype: One end of the junction does not line up with germline, which may come from a read error. This rearrangement joins TRBV7-2 to TRBJ2-7; TRBD1 matches at 7 bases. There are 18 residues in the CDR3. CDR1 and CDR2 (germline): SGHTA, FQGNSA. The CDR3 loop reads CASTLAQGVLSFGYEQYF. CDR3 in DNA: TGTGCCAGCACCTTAGCTCAGGGGGTTCTTTCCTTTGGGTACGAGCAGTACTTC. Full variable domain (rest looked up from reference TRBV7-2 and TRBJ2-7): GAGVSQSPSNKVTEKGKDVELRCDPISGHTALYWYRQSLGQGLEFLIYFQGNSAPDKSGLPSDRFSAERTGGSVSTLTIQRTQQEDSAVYLCASTLAQGVLSFGYEQYFGPGTRLTVT.

This clonotype occurred many times. This chain connects TRBV7-3 to TRBJ2-1, with a weak D call TRBD1 (6 bases). The germline CDR1 and CDR2 sequences are SGHTA and FQGTGA. Trimming shortened V by 5 bases and J by 4 bases, and 18 bases separated the two germline ends. The CDR3 runs 16 residues. The CDR3 loop reads CASSPAKGGLYNEQFF. Here the CDR3 DNA reads TGTGCCAGCAGCCCGGCTAAAGGGGGTTTGTACAATGAGCAGTTCTTC. Combining the CDR3 with reference TRBV7-3 and TRBJ2-1 gives the whole variable domain GAGVSQTPSNKVTEKGKYVELRCDPISGHTALYWYRQSLGQGPEFLIYFQGTGAADDSGLPNDRFFAVRPEGSVSTLKIQRTERGDSAVYLCASSPAKGGLYNEQFFGPGTRLTVL.

The table lists this clonotype with a few counts. This sequence joins TRBV3-1 and TRBJ2-3; 9 nucleotides align to TRBD1. V lost 4 bases, J lost 2 bases, and 4 bases stayed unmatched. Germline V gives CDR1 LGHDT, CDR2 YNNKEL (reference sequence). CDR3 size: 15 residues. In DNA form, the CDR3 reads TGTGCCAGCAGCCGGAGGACAGGGGTCACAGATACGCAGTATTTT. Its protein is CASSRRTGVTDTQYF.

Turning to this clonotype: This could be a read error, since a much larger clone is one nucleotide away. The chain links TRBV24-1 to TRBJ2-4; 7 nucleotides agree with TRBD1. CDR1 is KGHDR, CDR2 SFDVKD, per germline. This CDR3 has 15 residues. V was clipped by 3 bases and J by 13 bases; unmatched bases: 14. The CDR3 DNA follows: TGTGCCACCAGTGATCCGGGACAGAGGGGGATTGAGCAGTACTTC. Translating gives CATSDPGQRGIEQYF.

This clonotype was seen a handful of times. CDR3 sequence reads: CAISERDSGELFF. For the CDR3, the DNA is TGTGCCATCAGTGAGAGGGATTCCGGGGAGCTGTTTTTT. The rearrangement links TRBV10-3 to TRBJ2-2; unclear D gene. CDR1 and CDR2 from the germline V gene are ENHRY and SYGVKD. The CDR3 runs 13 residues. Trimming stripped 2 bases from V and 6 bases from J, with 7 bases between.

This chain joins TRBV7-2 and TRBJ2-7, with a tentative D call TRBD1 (7 bases). Trimming removed 7 bases from V and 0 bases from J, with 16 bases in between. This CDR3 is built from 15 residues. Per the germline V gene, CDR1 is SGHTA and CDR2 is FQGNSA. The CDR3 loop is CASTVQGGSSYEQYF. CDR3 nucleotide sequence: TGTGCCAGCACGGTTCAGGGGGGAAGCTCCTACGAGCAGTACTTC.

This clonotype was detected only a few times. The chain uses TRBV2 and TRBJ2-4; D perhaps matches TRBD2 (6 bases). Germline CDR1 reads SNHLY; CDR2 reads FYNNEI. Trimming stripped 4 bases from V and 5 bases from J, with 6 bases between. The CDR3 runs to 12 residues. The chain's CDR3 is CASSGGENIQYF. The CDR3 nucleotides are TGTGCCAGCAGTGGGGGGGAAAACATTCAGTACTTC.

The J gene is TRBJ2-5, the V gene TRBV9; D may be TRBD1 (6 bases). The CDR3 loop spans 15 amino acids. Trimming took 4 bases from V and 4 from J, leaving 17 bases between them. The germline V gene encodes CDR1 SGDLS and CDR2 YYNGEE. CDR3 in DNA: TGTGCCAGCAGCTCCACCGGGACAAGGGGAGAGACCCAGTACTTC. This sequence encodes CASSSTGTRGETQYF.